These T cell receptor beta chains were read from a single sample in a study of molecular identifiers for immune sequencing clone quantification. TCRdb re-called the PCR reads through MiXCR, storing one row per CDR3 protein. The data hold about 36,000 distinct CDR3 sequences, with about 18% observed a single time. Sequencing was carried out using naive CD8+ T cells from blood, with Jurkat cell RNA spiked in. Receptor source: a human donor in good health. Some libraries in this study had Jurkat cell RNA spiked in. Each CDR3 is given with its conserved first and last residue. Fields, in order: CDR3 DNA, CDR3 protein, D gene, clone size, V gene, CDR3 length, J gene. The D gene is left open where the match is weak. The size of a clone is reported for some rows only, either as once, few or many, or as a class for expanded clones.

CDR3 DNA: TGTGCCAGCAGTTTTCTTAAAAGATCCGGCGGTCTCTCCTACAATGAGCAGTTCTTC
CDR3 protein: CASSFLKRSGGLSYNEQFF
D gene: NA
clone size: NA
V gene: TRBV28
CDR3 length: 19
J gene: TRBJ2-1

CDR3 DNA: TGTGCCAGCAGTTTCCCCAGACAGGCTAATGGAAAACTGTTTTTT
CDR3 protein: CASSFPRQANGKLFF
D gene: NA
clone size: NA
V gene: TRBV6-6
CDR3 length: 15
J gene: TRBJ1-4

CDR3 DNA: TGTGCCAGCGGGAACACTGAAGCTTTCTTT
CDR3 protein: CASGNTEAFF
D gene: NA
clone size: NA
V gene: TRBV6-5
CDR3 length: 10
J gene: TRBJ1-1

CDR3 DNA: TGCAGTGCTAGTCGGGAGCACTCCTACGAGCAGTACTTC
CDR3 protein: CSASREHSYEQYF
D gene: NA
clone size: many
V gene: TRBV20-1
CDR3 length: 13
J gene: TRBJ2-7

CDR3 DNA: TGTGCCAGCAGCTTAACCATCCTAGCGGGAGCCCCGGGCACCGGGGAGCTGTTTTTT
CDR3 protein: CASSLTILAGAPGTGELFF
D gene: TRBD2
clone size: NA
V gene: TRBV11-2
CDR3 length: 19
J gene: TRBJ2-2

CDR3 DNA: TGTGCCAGCGCTTCCCTGGGCACTGAAGCTTTCTTT
CDR3 protein: CASASLGTEAFF
D gene: NA
clone size: many
V gene: TRBV7-9
CDR3 length: 12
J gene: TRBJ1-1

CDR3 DNA: TGCAGCGCCGAGTCGGCAGGGCGGGACACAGATACGCAGTATTTT
CDR3 protein: CSAESAGRDTDTQYF
D gene: NA
clone size: NA
V gene: TRBV29-1
CDR3 length: 15
J gene: TRBJ2-3

CDR3 DNA: TGTGCCAGCAGCTCGGGACAGGGTAGCAATCAGCCCCAGCATTTT
CDR3 protein: CASSSGQGSNQPQHF
D gene: TRBD1
clone size: many
V gene: TRBV5-5
CDR3 length: 15
J gene: TRBJ1-5

CDR3 DNA: TGCAGTGCTAGAGATTTGGAGGGCGGGCAGTACTTC
CDR3 protein: CSARDLEGGQYF
D gene: NA
clone size: many
V gene: TRBV20-1
CDR3 length: 12
J gene: TRBJ2-7

CDR3 DNA: TGTGCCAGCAGTCCGTCTGTTAGCAATCAGCCCCAGCATTTT
CDR3 protein: CASSPSVSNQPQHF
D gene: NA
clone size: NA
V gene: TRBV27
CDR3 length: 14
J gene: TRBJ1-5

CDR3 DNA: TGTGCCAGCAGTTTTGGTGTGACGGACGATGCAACTAATGAAAAACTGTTTTTT
CDR3 protein: CASSFGVTDDATNEKLFF
D gene: NA
clone size: many
V gene: TRBV28
CDR3 length: 18
J gene: TRBJ1-4

CDR3 DNA: TGTGCCAGTAGCGGGGCACCGTCCCGCACAGATACGCAGTATTTT
CDR3 protein: CASSGAPSRTDTQYF
D gene: TRBD2
clone size: many
V gene: TRBV12-3/TRBV12-4
CDR3 length: 15
J gene: TRBJ2-3

CDR3 DNA: TGTGCCAGCAGCTCCATTGAAGCTTTCTTT
CDR3 protein: CASSSIEAFF
D gene: NA
clone size: many
V gene: TRBV7-9
CDR3 length: 10
J gene: TRBJ1-1

CDR3 DNA: TGTGCCAGCAGTGAAGGGCCAACTAGCAATCAGCCCCAGCATTTT
CDR3 protein: CASSEGPTSNQPQHF
D gene: NA
clone size: NA
V gene: TRBV2
CDR3 length: 15
J gene: TRBJ1-5

CDR3 DNA: TGTGCCAGCAGCCTCGGGGATGCGAGCTCCTATAATTCACCCCTCCACTTT
CDR3 protein: CASSLGDASSYNSPLHF
D gene: NA
clone size: many
V gene: TRBV6-5
CDR3 length: 17
J gene: TRBJ1-6

CDR3 DNA: TGCGCCAGCAGCCAGAGTAGCGGGACCTTCACAGATACGCAGTATTTT
CDR3 protein: CASSQSSGTFTDTQYF
D gene: TRBD2
clone size: NA
V gene: TRBV4-1
CDR3 length: 16
J gene: TRBJ2-3

CDR3 DNA: TGTGCCAGCAGCCTCAGTGGTGGGACAGGGCACACAGATACGCAGTATTTT
CDR3 protein: CASSLSGGTGHTDTQYF
D gene: TRBD1
clone size: many
V gene: TRBV28
CDR3 length: 17
J gene: TRBJ2-3

CDR3 DNA: TGTGCCAGCAGCTTGTTGGCGGGAGGGATTTACAATGAGCAGTTCTTC
CDR3 protein: CASSLLAGGIYNEQFF
D gene: TRBD2
clone size: once
V gene: TRBV5-4
CDR3 length: 16
J gene: TRBJ2-1